This entry lists 32 T cell receptor beta chains sequenced from one sample in a study of technical replicates of blood from several donors. Here immunoSEQ multiplex PCR was the method, and the copy in TCRdb shows in-frame clones only, minus some. Of some 80,000 clones in the sample, around 97% were seen once. Source material: T cells isolated from PBMCs. The receptors here all came from a human donor in good health.

The chain employs TRBV6-5 and TRBJ2-4; possible D gene TRBD2, 6 bases. CDR1 and CDR2 (germline): MNHEY, SVGAGI. This CDR3 spans 15 amino acids. The ends were cut back, 6 bases at V and 0 bases at J, with 12 bases in the middle. CDR3 residues: CASSRGSVAKNIQYF. The DNA of the CDR3 is TGTGCCAGCAGCCGGGGGTCGGTAGCCAAAAACATTCAGTACTTC.

The chain couples TRBV7-2 to TRBJ1-2, with a possible D match to TRBD1 (5 bases). Germline CDR1 SGHTA, CDR2 FQGNSA. The germline V and J ends were trimmed by 1 base and 0 bases, with 6 bases remaining between them. The CDR3 is made up of 14 amino acids. The CDR3 nucleotides are TGTGCCAGCAGCTTAGAGGGGTCTAACTATGGCTACACCTTC. It specifies CASSLEGSNYGYTF.

The chain recombines TRBV5-4 with TRBJ2-3; D unresolved. Germline values: CDR1 SGHNT, CDR2 YYREEE (reference sequence). Trimming shortened V by 4 bases and J by 0 bases, and 12 bases separated the two germline ends. The CDR3 covers 15 residues. As DNA, the CDR3 is TGTGCCAGCAGCCAAGACTTTCCTAGCACAGATACGCAGTATTTT. This sequence encodes CASSQDFPSTDTQYF.

The DNA for the CDR3 is TGCGCCAGCAGCCAAGATAACGGGGTAGAACATACGCAGTATTTT. Its protein product is CASSQDNGVEHTQYF. The chain couples TRBV4-1 to TRBJ2-3; D may be TRBD2 (5 bases). Germline V gene sequence: CDR1 MGHRA, CDR2 YSYEKL. V shed 0 bases and J shed 7 bases, with 14 bases lying between them. This CDR3 contains 15 residues.

The chain recombines TRBV4-1 with TRBJ2-1, with D perhaps matching TRBD2 (6 bases). Germline V gives CDR1 MGHRA, CDR2 YSYEKL. The CDR3 extends over 13 amino acids. V was trimmed by 2 bases and J by 7 bases, leaving 9 bases between them. The DNA of the CDR3 is TGCGCCAGCAGCCAACCTGGGGGGAATGAGCAGTTCTTC. This gives the protein CASSQPGGNEQFF.

The rearrangement joins TRBV4-3 to TRBJ2-1; 8 nucleotides line up with TRBD2. V shed 4 bases and J 6 bases; nucleotides not matched to a gene: 8. The CDR3 runs 15 residues. The germline gives CDR1 LGHNA, CDR2 YSLEER. The DNA of the CDR3 is TGCGCCAGCAGCCGGATAGCGGGGTCGGGCAATGAGCAGTTCTTC. This sequence encodes CASSRIAGSGNEQFF.

The count of this clone is one. In nucleotides, the CDR3 is TGTGCCAGCAGCTTAGCCTGGACTAGCAGTTACGAGCAGTACTTC. Its protein product is CASSLAWTSSYEQYF. This chain uses TRBV11-2 with TRBJ2-7; TRBD2 aligns across 8 bases. The germline gives CDR1 SGHAT, CDR2 FQNNGV. V trimming: 1 base; J trimming: 4 bases; junction bases outside the gene matches: 6. CDR3 size: 15 residues.

The chain employs TRBV10-3 and TRBJ1-1, with 8 positions matching TRBD1. CDR3 length: 18 amino acids. The V segment lost 1 base and the J segment 0 bases; nucleotides outside the gene matches: 10. Germline V gene sequence: CDR1 ENHRY, CDR2 SYGVKD. CDR3 protein: CAISEFPTDRGLNTEAFF. In DNA form, the CDR3 reads TGTGCCATCAGTGAGTTCCCAACAGACAGGGGTCTGAACACTGAAGCTTTCTTT.

This chain joins TRBV5-6 and TRBJ2-5, with D perhaps TRBD1 (5 bases). The CDR3 runs to 14 residues. Germline assignment: CDR1 SGHDT and CDR2 YYEEEE. Trimming left V 0 bases short and J 5 bases short, with 11 bases between. This CDR3 reads CASSLAGIGETQYF. Here the CDR3 DNA reads TGTGCCAGCAGCTTGGCAGGGATAGGGGAGACCCAGTACTTC.

The chain joins TRBV5-1 to TRBJ1-5; 7 bases fit TRBD1. CDR1 is SGHRS and CDR2 is YFSETQ in the germline V gene. The CDR3 extends over 16 amino acids. V lost 4 bases and J lost 0; bases outside the gene matches: 7. DNA for the CDR3: TGCGCCAGCAGCCAGGACGCAGGGGGTAGCAATCAGCCCCAGCATTTT. This encodes CASSQDAGGSNQPQHF.

V and J are TRBV4-1 and TRBJ2-3; no definite D call. The germline gives CDR1 MGHRA, CDR2 YSYEKL. Trimming removed 0 bases from V and 4 bases from J, with 17 bases in between. The CDR3 totals 17 residues. The CDR3 is CASSQDFLGVYADTQYF. CDR3 DNA sequence: TGCGCCAGCAGCCAAGATTTTCTAGGAGTGTACGCAGATACGCAGTATTTT.

V usage is TRBV4-3 and J usage is TRBJ2-7, with 12 nucleotides matching TRBD1. V gave up 5 bases and J gave up 5 bases; unmatched junction bases: 4. The CDR3 length is 14 residues. Germline values: CDR1 LGHNA, CDR2 YSLEER. In DNA, the CDR3 is TGCGCCAGCAGCTGGGGGACAGGGGGCGACGAGCAGTACTTC. Amino acid sequence: CASSWGTGGDEQYF.

The chain combines TRBV28 with TRBJ1-2, with D possibly TRBD1 on 5 matching bases. The CDR3 spans 12 residues. Germline lookup yields CDR1 MDHEN and CDR2 SYDVKM. V was trimmed by 5 bases and J by 8 bases, leaving 12 bases between them. The DNA for the CDR3 is TGTGCCAGCAGTCCGGGACTCGGGGGCTACACCTTC. Translation: CASSPGLGGYTF.

CDR3 DNA: TGTGCCAGCAGTTCCAGGGTAGGGATCCAGCCCCAGCATTTT. Protein sequence: CASSSRVGIQPQHF. The V and J genes are TRBV6-6 and TRBJ1-5; D may be TRBD1 (5 bases). The germline CDR1 and CDR2 sequences are MNHNY and SVGAGI (reference sequence). Trimming took off 4 bases at V and 7 bases at J, with 14 bases between the two ends. This CDR3 has 14 residues.

The V and J genes are TRBV4-2 and TRBJ2-1, with TRBD2 matching over 8 bases. The CDR3 spans 17 residues. CDR1 is LGHNA, CDR2 YNFKEQ, per germline. V dropped 4 bases and J dropped 3; count of bases not matched to a gene: 11. The CDR3 reads CASSPRPSGLNYNEQFF. The CDR3 region has the DNA TGTGCCAGCAGCCCTCGGCCTAGCGGGCTGAACTACAATGAGCAGTTCTTC.

This clone is a singleton in its sample. The chain carries TRBV18 and TRBJ2-5, with a tentative D call TRBD1 (8 bases). Germline-derived CDR1 and CDR2 are KGHSH and LQKENI. Between the trimmed V and J ends, which lost 6 bases and 4 bases, there was a span of 15 bases. The CDR3 has 14 residues. CDR3 residues: CASSPTGEGETQYF. The CDR3 bases are TGTGCCAGCTCTCCGACAGGGGAGGGAGAGACCCAGTACTTC.

The CDR3 DNA is TGTGCCAGCAGCCCTACAGGGGGCGAGCAGTACTTC. It encodes CASSPTGGEQYF. The J gene is TRBJ2-7, the V gene TRBV4-2; 8 nucleotides agree with TRBD1. Germline V gene lookup returns CDR1 LGHNA and CDR2 YNFKEQ. The trim removed 4 bases at V and 6 bases at J, leaving 2 bases unmatched. The CDR3 length is 12 residues.

The genes are TRBV7-3 and TRBJ1-2; D perhaps matches TRBD1 (6 bases). The V end lost 4 bases, the J end lost 6 bases, and 9 bases lay between the germline ends. The CDR3 spans 12 residues. Per germline, CDR1 SGHTA and CDR2 FQGTGA. CDR3: CASSSQGDGYTF. DNA for the CDR3: TGTGCCAGCAGCTCACAGGGTGATGGCTACACCTTC.

In this sample, this clone turned up once. The gene calls are TRBV5-1 and TRBJ2-7, with D possibly TRBD1 on 5 matching bases. This CDR3 contains 14 residues. CDR1 SGHRS and CDR2 YFSETQ come from the germline V gene. V lost 0 bases and J lost 3, with 10 bases in between. The CDR3 nucleotides read TGCGCCAGCAGCTTGGACAGGAGCCTCTACGAGCAGTACTTC. This translates into CASSLDRSLYEQYF. The whole variable domain, remainder taken from reference TRBV5-1 and TRBJ2-7, is KAGVTQTPRYLIKTRGQQVTLSCSPISGHRSVSWYQQTPGQGLQFLFEYFSETQRNKGNFPGRFSGRQFSNSRSEMNVSTLELGDSALYLCASSLDRSLYEQYFGPGTRLTVT.

The chain joins TRBV14 to TRBJ2-1; 8 bases agree with TRBD2. The junction had 6 bases not matched to a gene; V was cut back by 2 bases and J by 0 bases. The germline CDR1 and CDR2 sequences are SGHDN and FVKESK. The length of the CDR3 is 17 residues. The CDR3 DNA reads TGTGCCAGCAGCCAATGGGGGGGGACTAGCTCCTACAATGAGCAGTTCTTC. This gives the protein CASSQWGGTSSYNEQFF.

J is TRBJ1-5 and V is TRBV7-3; 8 nucleotides align to TRBD1. The CDR3 runs to 14 residues. Germline V lookup: CDR1 SGHTA, CDR2 FQGTGA. The V and J ends lost 3 bases and 2 bases, in that order; junction bases with no gene match: 0. For the CDR3, the DNA is TGTGCCAGCAGCTTGACAGGGGGCAATCAGCCCCAGCATTTT. This encodes CASSLTGGNQPQHF.

The gene calls are TRBV28 and TRBJ2-1, with 9 bases lining up with TRBD1. The V segment lost 2 bases and the J segment 2 bases; nucleotides outside the gene matches: 1. Germline CDR1 reads MDHEN; CDR2 reads SYDVKM. The CDR3 extends over 15 amino acids. The DNA of the CDR3 is TGTGCCAGCAGTTTAACAGGGGGCACCTACAATGAGCAGTTCTTC. Protein product: CASSLTGGTYNEQFF.

The chain joins TRBV6-1 to TRBJ2-1; TRBD2 is a possible D gene (6 bases). The ends were cut back, 6 bases at V and 9 bases at J, with 18 bases in the middle. Germline V gene sequence: CDR1 MNHNS, CDR2 SASEGT. The CDR3 is 14 residues long. CDR3 region: CASSPAASGFEQFF. The CDR3 nucleotides are TGTGCCAGCAGCCCAGCGGCCAGCGGGTTTGAGCAGTTCTTC.

The CDR3 sequence is CASSYTPATNEKLFF. The CDR3 nucleotides are TGTGCCAGCAGTTATACTCCTGCAACTAATGAAAAACTGTTTTTT. This sequence joins TRBV25-1 and TRBJ1-4, with D unclear. Germline V gene data show CDR1 as MGHDK and CDR2 as SYGVNS. The V and J ends lost 5 bases and 0 bases respectively, with 10 bases between them. This CDR3 is built from 15 residues. Supplemented by reference TRBV25-1 and TRBJ1-4, the full variable domain reads EADIYQTPRYLVIGTGKKITLECSQTMGHDKMYWYQQDPGMELHLIHYSYGVNSTEKGDLSSESTVSRIRTEHFPLTLESARPSHTSQYLCASSYTPATNEKLFFGSGTQLSVL.

The V and J genes are TRBV2 and TRBJ1-4; 8 positions match TRBD1. This CDR3 contains 12 residues. V lost 4 bases to trimming and J lost 8 bases; unmatched junction nucleotides: 0. Germline V gene lookup returns CDR1 SNHLY and CDR2 FYNNEI. The CDR3 DNA reads TGTGCCAGCAGTGGACAGGGGGAAAAACTGTTTTTT. Encoded protein: CASSGQGEKLFF.

This chain joins TRBV7-2 and TRBJ2-2; the match to TRBD2 covers 8 bases. The V and J ends lost 5 bases and 6 bases, in that order; junction bases with no gene match: 17. Germline V CDR1 and CDR2: SGHTA, FQGNSA. The CDR3 has 18 residues. CDR3 loop: CASSPLGGQRELAGELFF. The CDR3 bases are TGTGCCAGCAGCCCACTAGGGGGGCAGCGGGAGTTAGCCGGGGAGCTGTTTTTT. The full variable domain, its missing parts supplied by reference TRBV7-2 and TRBJ2-2, is GAGVSQSPSNKVTEKGKDVELRCDPISGHTALYWYRQSLGQGLEFLIYFQGNSAPDKSGLPSDRFSAERTGGSVSTLTIQRTQQEDSAVYLCASSPLGGQRELAGELFFGEGSRLTVL.

The chain has TRBV13 and TRBJ2-7; 8 nucleotides match TRBD2. J lost 2 bases, V lost 5 bases, and 5 bases had no gene match. Germline-derived CDR1 and CDR2 are PRHDT and FYEKMQ (reference sequence). This CDR3 has 14 residues. In DNA, the CDR3 is TGTGCCAGCAGCCTTACTAGCGGACCCTACGAGCAGTACTTC. This translates into CASSLTSGPYEQYF.

J is TRBJ2-1 and V is TRBV6-5, with D unclear. This CDR3 contains 12 residues. Germline V gives CDR1 MNHEY, CDR2 SVGAGI. V lost 7 bases and J lost 7, with 11 bases in between. The CDR3, as DNA: TGTGCCAGCATCTCCATCGCGAATGAGCAGTTCTTC. Protein product: CASISIANEQFF.

This sequence joins TRBV7-9 and TRBJ1-2, with D uncertain. Germline V gene lookup returns CDR1 SEHNR and CDR2 FQNEAQ (reference sequence). This CDR3 spans 13 amino acids. V gave up 1 base and J gave up 2 bases, with 5 bases separating them. The CDR3 here is CASSLGGNYGYTF. The CDR3 nucleotides read TGTGCCAGCAGCTTAGGCGGGAACTATGGCTACACCTTC.

This chain joins TRBV4-3 and TRBJ1-4; no definite D call. V shed 0 bases and J shed 5 bases, with 10 bases lying between them. Germline-derived CDR1 and CDR2 are LGHNA and YSLEER. This CDR3 comprises 15 residues. This CDR3 is CASSQEPAENEKLFF. The CDR3 DNA reads as TGCGCCAGCAGCCAAGAACCGGCGGAAAATGAAAAACTGTTTTTT.

This chain joins TRBV27 and TRBJ2-7; TRBD2 matches 9 bases. V trimming: 2 bases; J trimming: 3 bases; junction bases outside the gene matches: 2. This CDR3 is built from 14 residues. Germline V gives CDR1 MNHEY, CDR2 SMNVEV (reference sequence). The CDR3 region has the DNA TGTGCCAGCAGTTTAAAGACTAGCGGCTACGAGCAGTACTTC. Translating it yields CASSLKTSGYEQYF.

V and J are TRBV28 and TRBJ1-2; 7 nucleotides align to TRBD1. After removal of 6 bases from V and 7 bases from J, the junction contained 14 bases not matched to a gene. CDR3 length equals 15 residues. Per germline, CDR1 MDHEN and CDR2 SYDVKM. The CDR3 DNA reads as TGTGCCAGCAGACAACAGGGGAGTAAAGGATCTGGCTACACCTTC. Translating gives CASRQQGSKGSGYTF.